The sequence of this TCR beta chain was determined in a study of T-cell reconstitution after alpha-beta-depleted transplantation in children. This clonotype was detected only a few times. Unique molecular identifiers were built into the TCRbeta library. MiXCR was run by TCRdb on the PCR reads, yielding one entry per CDR3 protein. The data contain about 230,000 distinct CDR3 sequences, under 9.5% of them seen just once; the ten biggest clones take up around 6.2%. This CDR3 has 15 residues. Germline assignment: CDR1 WNHNN and CDR2 SYGVQD (reference sequence). Unmatched junction bases numbered 8, after V lost 8 bases and J lost 1 base.

The sample consisted of PBMCs from the stem cell graft donor, taken from the stem cell graft. V usage is TRBV10-1 and J usage is TRBJ2-5; 9 nucleotides align to TRBD2. This clonotype originated in a human donor who donated a stem cell graft to a child with acute lymphoblastic leukemia. This CDR3 is CASGSGGTFQETQYF. The CDR3 DNA sequence: TGCGCCAGCGGGAGCGGGGGGACCTTCCAAGAGACCCAGTACTTC.